Listed here is a single TCR beta chain. Within the sample, other DNA sequences also encode this same CDR3. This CDR3 is 14 amino acids long. V gave up 6 bases and J gave up 0 bases, with 9 bases separating them. The V gene's germline CDR1 is LNHDA and CDR2 SQIVND (reference sequence). How the authors handled the data: It was from reference gene primer amplification that nucleated cell counts were estimated. The method was immunoSEQ multiplex PCR; TCRdb's version includes in-frame clones alone and lacks a portion of them. V, J and clone size derive from that table, while D and trimming were established from the DNA sequence. The table shows roughly 250,000 clones, with 87% occurring only once. The data are from a study of blood T cell repertoires in COVID-19.

This chain joins TRBV19 and TRBJ1-5; the D gene is possibly TRBD1 (5 bases). The clonotype comes from a woman aged 25 to 45 with acute COVID-19. Sequencing was performed on PBMCs or T cells enriched from blood (not recorded which). CDR3 nucleotide sequence: TGTGCCAGTAGGGACACAAATAGCAATCAGCCCCAGCATTTT. As protein: CASRDTNSNQPQHF.